The T cell receptor (beta chain) described here comes from a study of shared clonotypes between healthy human individuals. Across the whole study: Per-donor plates numbered three CD4 naive, three CD4 memory, two CD8 naive and one CD8 memory. Study observations and caveats: Rarefaction revealed incomplete sorted-subset sequencing despite large depth.

The CDR3 is 14 residues long. From germline, CDR1 is MNHNS and CDR2 SASEGT. Trimming removed 5 bases from V and 4 bases from J; junction bases left unmatched: 7. Sequencing was at deep level. TCRdb's table, derived via immunoSEQ multiplex PCR, lists solely in-frame clones and lacks some. The sample lists about 2.1 million clones; over 85% were seen once. Naive CD8 cells, CD45RO-negative and positively selected for CCR7, excluded terminally differentiated effector memory CD45RA+ cells. Donation came from healthy HIV-negative adults that had no recent acute infections or vaccinations. Points on this clone: The target antigen is unknown. Other DNA sequences within the sample encode an identical CDR3.

Material for sequencing was naive CD8+ T cells from PBMCs. The sequence was collected from a man aged 18-30 years in good health. Some clones in this sample may be carry-over from other donors' samples. V is TRBV6-1 and J is TRBJ2-7; 8 bases agree with TRBD1. CDR3 sequence (DNA): TGTGCCAGCAGTCCAAGGGGGACAGGTTACGAGCAGTACTTC. Translating gives CASSPRGTGYEQYF.